The 19 T cell receptor beta chains below come from one sample, sequenced in a study of breast tumors, draining lymph nodes, adjacent tissues. TCRdb re-called the multiplex PCR reads with MiXCR, one entry per CDR3 protein. Altogether some 150,000 distinct CDR3 sequences are present, approximately 20% being singletons, with the ten largest covering about 2.4%. The lymph nodes were axillary draining lymph nodes from breast cancer patients. The material sequenced was axillary lymph node tissue. Source of these receptors: a female donor with breast cancer. Some clones in this sample may be carry-over from other donors' samples.

This clonotype was observed many times. The genes are TRBV30 and TRBJ1-5, with D hard to call. Germline assignment: CDR1 GTSNPN and CDR2 SVGIG (reference sequence). V shed 1 base and J shed 11 bases, with 12 bases lying between them. The CDR3 spans 12 residues. The CDR3 nucleotides are TGTGCCTGGAGTGATCTGGGTTTGTCCCAGCATTTT. It specifies CAWSDLGLSQHF. Full variable domain (remainder filled in from reference TRBV30 and TRBJ1-5): SQTIHQWPATLVQPVGSPLSLECTVEGTSNPNLYWYRQAAGRGLQLLFYSVGIGQISSEVPQNLSASRPQDRQFILSSKKLLLSDSGFYLCAWSDLGLSQHFGDGTRLSIL.

Many counts were recorded for this clonotype. The rearrangement links TRBV10-3 to TRBJ2-2; D is ambiguous. The CDR3 runs 15 residues. The V gene lost 2 bases and the J gene lost 4 bases, with 11 bases spanning the gap. Germline values: CDR1 ENHRY, CDR2 SYGVKD. CDR3 loop: CAISEGHSLTGELFF. CDR3 DNA: TGTGCCATCAGTGAGGGGCACAGCCTCACCGGGGAGCTGTTTTTT.

This clonotype has a count of ten or more. The chain links TRBV2 to TRBJ2-2, with 9 bases lining up with TRBD2. V lost 1 base to trimming and J lost 5 bases; unmatched junction nucleotides: 8. The CDR3 totals 17 residues. The germline V gene encodes CDR1 SNHLY and CDR2 FYNNEI. The CDR3: CASSEVRLAGNTGELFF. CDR3 sequence (DNA): TGTGCCAGCAGTGAAGTTAGGCTAGCGGGAAATACCGGGGAGCTGTTTTTT.

This clonotype has ten or more counts. J is TRBJ2-3 and V is TRBV12-3 or TRBV12-4; 14 bases align to TRBD2. The CDR3 extends over 16 amino acids. With 5 bases clipped from V and 4 bases from J, the junction kept 5 bases outside the gene matches. The CDR3 coding sequence is TGTGCCAGCAGTCACGGGACTAGCGGGAGCGCAGATACGCAGTATTTT. This gives the protein CASSHGTSGSADTQYF.

This clonotype was counted ten times or more. The chain employs TRBV9 and TRBJ2-7, with 16 bases that match TRBD2. The CDR3 has 16 residues. V was pared by 0 bases and J by 4 bases, with 1 base of the junction left unmatched. Germline V CDR1 and CDR2: SGDLS, YYNGEE. CDR3: CASSVGGLAGGYEQYF. CDR3 nucleotides: TGTGCCAGCAGCGTAGGGGGACTAGCGGGAGGGTACGAGCAGTACTTC. Looking up the rest from reference TRBV9 and TRBJ2-7 gives the full variable domain: DSGVTQTPKHLITATGQRVTLRCSPRSGDLSVYWYQQSLDQGLQFLIQYYNGEERAKGNILERFSAQQFPDLHSELNLSSLELGDSALYFCASSVGGLAGGYEQYFGPGTRLTVT.

At least ten counts were recorded for this clonotype. The V and J genes are TRBV7-2 and TRBJ2-7, with TRBD1 matching over 8 bases. Germline loops: CDR1 SGHTA, CDR2 FQGNSA. The V and J ends lost 5 bases and 6 bases, in that order; junction bases with no gene match: 9. This CDR3 is built from 14 residues. CDR3 protein: CASSRDRSALEQYF. CDR3 coding DNA: TGTGCCAGCAGCAGGGACAGGAGCGCCCTCGAGCAGTACTTC.

Many counts were recorded for this clonotype. This sequence joins TRBV25-1 and TRBJ2-2; no clear D gene. The ends were cut back, 3 bases at V and 1 base at J, with 12 bases in the middle. Germline V gene data show CDR1 as MGHDK and CDR2 as SYGVNS. The length of the CDR3 is 16 residues. The CDR3 region is CASSDHQKGNTGELFF. As DNA, the CDR3 is TGTGCCAGCAGTGACCACCAGAAGGGGAACACCGGGGAGCTGTTTTTT.

In its sample, this clonotype was seen many times. The chain uses TRBV12-3 or TRBV12-4 and TRBJ2-7; 9 bases match TRBD1. V trimming: 7 bases; J trimming: 1 base; junction bases outside the gene matches: 8. The length of the CDR3 is 15 residues. DNA for the CDR3: TGTGCCAGCACCCTGGGGGACAGGGATTCCTACGAGCAGTACTTC. Its protein product is CASTLGDRDSYEQYF.

Ten or more counts support this clonotype. The gene calls are TRBV14 and TRBJ2-3; 8 nucleotides match TRBD1. Germline loops: CDR1 SGHDN, CDR2 FVKESK. CDR3 length: 15 amino acids. V was clipped by 4 bases and J by 2 bases; unmatched bases: 5. The CDR3 reads CASSLPGQVTDTQYF. The CDR3 DNA is TGTGCCAGCAGCCTACCGGGACAGGTCACAGATACGCAGTATTTT.

This clonotype appeared many times. The rearrangement uses TRBV6-6 and TRBJ1-2, with 12 bases matching TRBD1. Germline V lookup: CDR1 MNHNY, CDR2 SVGAGI (reference sequence). The CDR3 spans 18 residues. V lost 0 bases, J lost 3 bases, and 8 bases stayed unmatched. The CDR3 sequence is CASSYSRGTGGADYGYTF. The CDR3 DNA sequence: TGTGCCAGCAGTTACTCGAGGGGGACAGGGGGCGCCGACTATGGCTACACCTTC.

A word on this clonotype: A much larger clonotype is one base distant, so this may be a read error. The chain has TRBV29-1 and TRBJ2-1; TRBD2 matches 8 bases. This CDR3 region has 9 residues. Per germline, CDR1 SQVTM and CDR2 ANQGSEA. The CDR3 DNA reads TGCAGCGCTGGGTTCGCGGGAGGTTTC. Amino acids: CSAGFAGGF.

Regarding this clonotype: A single base separates this from a much larger clone, so it may be a read error. As DNA, the CDR3 is TGTGCCAGCAGTATAGTCGGCCTCAATGAGCAGTTCTTC. It is translated as CASSIVGLNEQFF. The chain employs TRBV27 and TRBJ2-1; no firm D call. Trimming shortened V by 5 bases and J by 6 bases, and 11 bases separated the two germline ends. CDR1 is MNHEY and CDR2 is SMNVEV in the germline V gene (reference sequence). The length of the CDR3 is 13 residues.

This clonotype showed up just a few times. The genes are TRBV19 and TRBJ1-5, with 8 nucleotides matching TRBD1. V was pared by 10 bases and J by 4 bases, with 9 bases of the junction left unmatched. Germline-derived CDR1 and CDR2 are LNHDA and SQIVND (reference sequence). The CDR3 sequence is 14 residues long. For the CDR3, the DNA is TGTGCCACCACAGGGACAGGCGGTAATCAGCCCCAGCATTTT. Its protein is CATTGTGGNQPQHF.

This clonotype has a handful of counts. V usage is TRBV28 and J usage is TRBJ2-7; 9 bases map to TRBD1. In germline, CDR1 is MDHEN, CDR2 SYDVKM. CDR3 length equals 15 residues. The junction had 12 bases not matched to a gene; V was cut back by 9 bases and J by 3 bases. The CDR3 DNA is TGTGCCAGTACGACCTCGTACAGGGGGCTCTACGAGCAGTACTTC. Amino acids: CASTTSYRGLYEQYF.

In the case of this clonotype: With a much larger clone just one base away, this may be a read error. The chain carries TRBV5-1 and TRBJ2-5; perhaps TRBD2 as D (5 bases). CDR1 is SGHRS, CDR2 YFSETQ, per germline. The germline V and J ends were trimmed by 1 base and 3 bases, with 13 bases remaining between them. The CDR3 extends over 15 amino acids. The CDR3 here is CASSLNGRDEETQYF. The CDR3 DNA reads as TGCGCCAGCAGCTTGAACGGACGGGATGAAGAGACCCAGTACTTC.

This chain uses TRBV28 with TRBJ2-7, with D hard to call. This CDR3 is 16 amino acids long. The V end lost 3 bases, the J end lost 3 bases, and 18 bases lay between the germline ends. CDR1 is MDHEN, CDR2 SYDVKM, per germline. CDR3 sequence (DNA): TGTGCCAGCAGTTTTCTCCGGGCAGCTATCAACTACGAGCAGTACTTC. It yields the protein CASSFLRAAINYEQYF.

This clonotype was counted at least ten times. The CDR3 is CASISWDSGSSDTQYF. CDR3 nucleotide sequence: TGCGCCAGCATTTCTTGGGATAGCGGGAGTTCAGATACGCAGTATTTT. The V call is TRBV4-1, the J call TRBJ2-3; 9 bases are shared with TRBD2. CDR1 is MGHRA, CDR2 YSYEKL, per germline. V was pared by 7 bases and J by 4 bases, with 12 bases of the junction left unmatched. The CDR3 consists of 16 residues.

This clonotype turned up a few times. A much larger clone differs from this one at a single base, so this may be a read error. J is TRBJ2-7 and V is TRBV29-1, with D perhaps TRBD1 or TRBD2 (5 bases each). The CDR3 consists of 14 residues. V was trimmed by 4 bases and J by 6 bases, leaving 19 bases between them. Germline values: CDR1 SQVTM, CDR2 ANQGSEA. DNA for the CDR3: TGCAGCGTTGGGATCGGGGCCAGGGCCTGCGAGCAGTACTTC. Residues: CSVGIGARACEQYF.

Points on this clonotype: Since the CDR3 does not end with the conserved phenylalanine or tryptophan, this likely comes from a read error. V and J are TRBV19 and TRBJ2-7, with 8 bases lining up with TRBD1. CDR1 is LNHDA and CDR2 is SQIVND in the germline V gene (reference sequence). The CDR3 runs 13 residues. CDR3 sequence reads: CASRGTGSYGQYS. CDR3 coding DNA: TGTGCCAGTAGGGGGACAGGCTCCTACGGGCAGTACTCC.